Presented here are 29 T cell receptor beta chains from one specimen sequenced in a study of T cells after yellow fever vaccination. TCRdb reprocessed the 5' RACE reads with MiXCR, giving one entry per CDR3 protein. Among about 240,000 distinct CDR3 sequences listed, 3.6% were seen once. The material sequenced was PBMCs, taken 15 days after the yellow fever booster vaccination. All receptors derive from a man younger than 35 who received the YFV17D yellow fever vaccine.

Ten or more counts support this clonotype. The CDR3 region is CASSFSREYLVITDTQYF. CDR3 nucleotide sequence: TGTGCCAGCAGTTTTAGTAGGGAATACCTCGTAATCACAGATACGCAGTATTTT. This chain uses TRBV12-3 or TRBV12-4 with TRBJ2-3; no clear D. CDR3 length: 18 residues. The V gene lost 3 bases and the J gene lost 2 bases, with 21 bases spanning the gap.

This clonotype was counted at least ten times. V is TRBV7-9 and J is TRBJ2-7, with 8 bases lining up with TRBD2. Trimming cost V 5 bases and J 2 bases; bases outside gene matches: 11. The CDR3 is 16 amino acids. Germline CDR1 is SEHNR and CDR2 is FQNEAQ (reference sequence). The CDR3 protein is CASSPSGGSGAYEQYF. CDR3 nucleotides: TGTGCCAGCAGCCCCTCCGGAGGTAGCGGGGCCTACGAGCAGTACTTC.

This clonotype has at least ten counts. This chain joins TRBV5-1 and TRBJ2-2; TRBD1 aligns across 7 bases. Germline CDR1 SGHRS, CDR2 YFSETQ. V lost 4 bases to trimming and J lost 6 bases; unmatched junction nucleotides: 9. The CDR3 extends over 15 amino acids. Here the CDR3 DNA reads TGCGCCAGCAGCCGCCGACAGGGAGAGGCCGGGGAGCTGTTTTTT. Encoded protein: CASSRRQGEAGELFF.

The table lists this clonotype with many counts. This chain connects TRBV20-1 to TRBJ1-2; TRBD1 might be the D (6 bases). V lost 0 bases and J 7 bases, leaving 18 bases between the germline ends. Germline V gene data show CDR1 as DFQATT and CDR2 as SNEGSKA (reference sequence). There are 15 residues in the CDR3. CDR3 coding DNA: TGCAGTGCTAGAGAAGCCGGGCAGGTCAGGGGTGGCTACACCTTC. Encoded protein: CSAREAGQVRGGYTF.

In this sample, this clonotype turned up many times. The chain is built from TRBV9 and TRBJ2-3, with D tentatively TRBD1 or TRBD2 (5 bases each). CDR1 and CDR2 (germline): SGDLS, YYNGEE. V lost 4 bases to trimming and J lost 1 base, with 22 bases between them. The CDR3 consists of 18 residues. The CDR3 coding sequence is TGTGCCAGCAGCCCAAACCTAGAGGGGACGCGAGGCACAGATACGCAGTATTTT. Amino acid sequence: CASSPNLEGTRGTDTQYF.

This clonotype was detected ten times or more. This chain's CDR3 is CASSQDMGQGAREAFF. Written as DNA, the CDR3 is TGCGCCAGCAGCCAAGATATGGGACAGGGGGCCCGTGAAGCTTTCTTT. The chain employs TRBV4-3 and TRBJ1-1, with TRBD1 matching 12 bases. From germline, CDR1 is LGHNA and CDR2 YSLEER. This CDR3 comprises 16 residues. V dropped 0 bases and J dropped 7; count of bases not matched to a gene: 6.

This clonotype was detected ten times or more. This chain joins TRBV11-2 and TRBJ1-2; maybe TRBD1 (6 bases). V was shortened by 0 bases and J by 4 bases, with 9 bases between the two germline ends. The CDR3 runs to 14 residues. In germline, CDR1 is SGHAT, CDR2 FQNNGV. CDR3 protein: CASSLDQGSYGYTF. The CDR3, as DNA: TGTGCCAGCAGCTTAGATCAGGGGAGCTATGGCTACACCTTC.

The chain employs TRBV5-1 and TRBJ1-1; D gene uncertain. V dropped 5 bases and J dropped 3 bases, with 14 bases sitting between them. Germline lookup yields CDR1 SGHRS and CDR2 YFSETQ. The CDR3 runs to 14 residues. This CDR3 reads CASRGLSRDTEAFF. The CDR3 DNA reads as TGCGCCAGCAGAGGGCTTTCAAGGGACACTGAAGCTTTCTTT.

In its sample, this clonotype was seen many times. The genes are TRBV6-2 or TRBV6-3 and TRBJ2-3, with no clear D. Per germline, CDR1 MNHEY and CDR2 SVGEGT. Trimming shortened V by 6 bases and J by 9 bases, and 13 bases separated the two germline ends. The CDR3 is made up of 12 amino acids. CDR3 DNA sequence: TGTGCCAGCAGGTCGTTACTGGGGACGCAGTATTTT. This translates into CASRSLLGTQYF.

This clonotype was counted at least ten times. V and J are TRBV7-2 and TRBJ2-7; 7 nucleotides align to TRBD1. The J segment lost 3 bases and the V segment lost 5 bases, leaving 4 bases of the junction unmatched. The germline gives CDR1 SGHTA, CDR2 FQGNSA. The CDR3 runs 13 residues. The CDR3 coding sequence is TGTGCCAGCAGCGGACGGGACAGCTACGAGCAGTACTTC. Its protein product is CASSGRDSYEQYF.

This clonotype occurred many times. J is TRBJ1-2 and V is TRBV12-3 or TRBV12-4; D gene ambiguous. The CDR3 loop spans 12 amino acids. Trimming cost V 4 bases and J 8 bases, with 11 bases left between them. The CDR3 coding sequence is TGTGCCAGCAGTTGGGGTTTTGGAGGCTACACCTTC. The encoded protein is CASSWGFGGYTF.

There are many counts of this clonotype. The chain couples TRBV4-1 to TRBJ2-2; D call uncertain. This CDR3 has 15 residues. The V and J ends lost 6 bases and 0 bases respectively, with 11 bases between them. The germline gives CDR1 MGHRA, CDR2 YSYEKL. The CDR3 spells CASSHSPANTGELFF. CDR3 bases: TGCGCCAGCAGTCACAGTCCCGCGAACACCGGGGAGCTGTTTTTT.

Many counts were recorded for this clonotype. The genes are TRBV7-2 and TRBJ1-3; D might be TRBD1 (5 bases). CDR3 length equals 15 residues. V dropped 5 bases and J dropped 1 base, with 12 bases sitting between them. The germline gives CDR1 SGHTA, CDR2 FQGNSA. The CDR3 region is CASSAIAGSGNTIYF. The DNA of the CDR3 is TGTGCCAGCAGCGCAATAGCAGGGTCTGGAAACACCATATATTTT.

This clonotype was observed at least ten times. The chain links TRBV7-3 to TRBJ2-2; D is uncertain. CDR1 is SGHTA and CDR2 is FQGTGA in the germline V gene. Trimming took off 3 bases at V and 1 base at J, with 12 bases between the two ends. The CDR3 loop spans 16 amino acids. CDR3 residues: CASSFVHTGNTGELFF. The CDR3 nucleotides read TGTGCCAGCAGCTTTGTGCATACTGGGAACACCGGGGAGCTGTTTTTT. Variable domain in full (rest from reference TRBV7-3 and TRBJ2-2): GAGVSQTPSNKVTEKGKYVELRCDPISGHTALYWYRQSLGQGPEFLIYFQGTGAADDSGLPNDRFFAVRPEGSVSTLKIQRTERGDSAVYLCASSFVHTGNTGELFFGEGSRLTVL.

This clonotype was observed at least ten times. The chain is built from TRBV5-1 and TRBJ2-7; TRBD1 might be the D (6 bases). The CDR3 contains 14 residues. Trimming took off 4 bases at V and 0 bases at J, with 11 bases between the two ends. Germline CDR1 SGHRS, CDR2 YFSETQ. The CDR3 DNA follows: TGCGCCAGCAGCCTAGGACAGAGCTCCTACGAGCAGTACTTC. This gives the protein CASSLGQSSYEQYF. Drawing the rest from reference TRBV5-1 and TRBJ2-7, the complete variable domain is KAGVTQTPRYLIKTRGQQVTLSCSPISGHRSVSWYQQTPGQGLQFLFEYFSETQRNKGNFPGRFSGRQFSNSRSEMNVSTLELGDSALYLCASSLGQSSYEQYFGPGTRLTVT.

This clonotype showed up many times. V usage is TRBV5-1 and J usage is TRBJ2-7; the match to TRBD1 covers 8 bases. V was clipped by 7 bases and J by 2 bases; unmatched bases: 11. The CDR3 spans 15 residues. Germline values: CDR1 SGHRS, CDR2 YFSETQ. The DNA for the CDR3 is TGCGCCAGCTCCAGGATGGGACAGGAGGCCTACGAGCAGTACTTC. It is translated as CASSRMGQEAYEQYF.

At least ten counts were recorded for this clonotype. The chain carries TRBV12-3 or TRBV12-4 and TRBJ1-3, with a tentative D call TRBD1 (5 bases). V shed 6 bases and J shed 3 bases, with 9 bases lying between them. The CDR3 is 13 amino acids. The CDR3 loop reads CASSAGLGNTIYF. The CDR3 DNA reads TGTGCCAGCAGCGCGGGACTTGGAAACACCATATATTTT.

This clonotype was picked up many times. The CDR3 sequence: CASSPPRPEGQFF. The CDR3 nucleotides read TGTGCCAGCTCACCACCGCGGCCGGAGGGACAGTTCTTC. The rearrangement joins TRBV18 to TRBJ1-2, with a possible D match to TRBD2 (6 bases). The J call may be in error: the DNA end matches TRBJ2-1 better. Germline CDR1 and CDR2: KGHSH and LQKENI. The CDR3 extends over 13 amino acids.

This clonotype was seen a few times. The chain carries TRBV5-1 and TRBJ1-4, with 12 positions matching TRBD1. Per germline, CDR1 SGHRS and CDR2 YFSETQ. V was clipped by 4 bases and J by 8 bases; unmatched bases: 9. The CDR3 sequence is 16 residues long. The CDR3 is CASSPLPGQGAEKLFF. Here the CDR3 DNA reads TGCGCCAGCAGCCCTCTTCCGGGACAGGGGGCAGAAAAACTGTTTTTT. Full variable domain (remainder filled in from reference TRBV5-1 and TRBJ1-4): KAGVTQTPRYLIKTRGQQVTLSCSPISGHRSVSWYQQTPGQGLQFLFEYFSETQRNKGNFPGRFSGRQFSNSRSEMNVSTLELGDSALYLCASSPLPGQGAEKLFFGSGTQLSVL.

This clonotype showed up many times. The chain links TRBV20-1 to TRBJ2-7, with TRBD2 as a possible D gene (5 bases). CDR3 length equals 14 residues. Trimming removed 5 bases at V and 3 bases at J, with 17 bases between. CDR1 and CDR2 from the germline V gene are DFQATT and SNEGSKA (reference sequence). The CDR3 loop is CSALGLSQDYEQYV. DNA for the CDR3: TGCAGTGCTCTAGGACTCTCTCAGGACTACGAGCAGTACGTC.

This clonotype occurred many times. The CDR3 nucleotides are TGTGCCAGCAGTACCCCCCGGGCCAGCACAGATACGCAGTATTTT. This codes for CASSTPRASTDTQYF. The genes are TRBV6-2 or TRBV6-3 and TRBJ2-3; no reliable D call. The CDR3 sequence is 15 residues long. The germline V gene encodes CDR1 MNHEY and CDR2 SVGEGT. V was trimmed by 5 bases and J by 0 bases, leaving 12 bases between them.

This clonotype came up many times. The J gene is TRBJ2-5, the V gene TRBV13; no reliable D call. CDR1 PRHDT and CDR2 FYEKMQ come from the germline V gene (reference sequence). This CDR3 spans 12 amino acids. V was cut by 8 bases and J by 4 bases, with 11 bases left in between. The DNA of the CDR3 is TGTGCCAGCGGTGACCAGCGAGAGACCCAGTACTTC. The encoded protein is CASGDQRETQYF.

This clonotype was detected ten times or more. The chain uses TRBV7-9 and TRBJ1-5, with 10 bases lining up with TRBD1. After removal of 0 bases from V and 3 bases from J, the junction contained 2 bases not matched to a gene. Germline V gene data show CDR1 as SEHNR and CDR2 as FQNEAQ (reference sequence). The CDR3 is 16 residues long. CDR3 residues: CASSLARQGANQPQHF. For the CDR3, the DNA is TGTGCCAGCAGCTTAGCCAGACAGGGGGCCAATCAGCCCCAGCATTTT.

V and J are TRBV7-7 and TRBJ2-7; D is possibly TRBD2 (6 bases). This CDR3 spans 15 amino acids. Per the germline V gene, CDR1 is SSHAT and CDR2 is FNYEAQ (reference sequence). Trimming shortened V by 6 bases and J by 0 bases, and 15 bases separated the two germline ends. For the CDR3, the DNA is TGTGCCAGCAGACGATATGGGAGGTCCTCCTACGAGCAGTACTTC. It specifies CASRRYGRSSYEQYF.

This clonotype was seen repeatedly, ten times or more. V gene TRBV3-1 combines with J gene TRBJ2-7; D might be TRBD1 (6 bases). Trimming pared 6 bases from V and 2 bases from J, leaving 8 bases between. Germline loops: CDR1 LGHDT, CDR2 YNNKEL (reference sequence). This CDR3 comprises 12 residues. The CDR3 DNA reads as TGTGCCAGCAGTCCAGGGGCCTACGAGCAGTACTTC. This sequence encodes CASSPGAYEQYF.

This clonotype has ten or more counts. The genes are TRBV20-1 and TRBJ1-2; a possible D gene is TRBD1 (5 bases). The CDR3 loop spans 14 amino acids. The V end lost 3 bases, the J end lost 4 bases, and 15 bases lay between the germline ends. Germline V lookup: CDR1 DFQATT, CDR2 SNEGSKA (reference sequence). The CDR3 sequence: CSARVGEGVYGYTF. The CDR3 nucleotides read TGCAGTGCTAGGGTCGGGGAAGGGGTCTATGGCTACACCTTC.

In its sample, this clonotype was seen a few times. The chain uses TRBV12-3 or TRBV12-4 and TRBJ2-7; TRBD1 might be the D (6 bases). This CDR3 comprises 13 residues. The V end lost 7 bases, the J end lost 4 bases, and 14 bases lay between the germline ends. CDR3 sequence (DNA): TGTGCCAGCACCGTAACAGGGAATTACGAGCAGTACTTC. This encodes CASTVTGNYEQYF.

This clonotype was seen many times. The J gene is TRBJ1-3, the V gene TRBV5-1, with 8 bases fitting TRBD1. The length of the CDR3 is 16 residues. In germline, CDR1 is SGHRS, CDR2 YFSETQ. Trimming removed 0 bases from V and 1 base from J; junction bases left unmatched: 3. CDR3 sequence: CASSLERTGSGNTIYF. CDR3 coding DNA: TGCGCCAGCAGCTTGGAGCGGACAGGGTCTGGAAACACCATATATTTT.

This clonotype has ten or more counts. This chain uses TRBV7-2 with TRBJ1-2; D ambiguous. V gave up 1 base and J gave up 3 bases, with 12 bases separating them. CDR3 length: 15 residues. The germline CDR1 and CDR2 sequences are SGHTA and FQGNSA. The CDR3 bases are TGTGCCAGCAGCTTAGATGGCGGACTATACTATGGCTACACCTTC. It is translated as CASSLDGGLYYGYTF.